The rows below give T cell receptor beta chains drawn from one sample of a study of identical twins. TCRdb reprocessed the 5' RACE reads via MiXCR and lists one record per CDR3 protein. This table has 200,000 to 250,000 distinct CDR3 sequences, around 15% appearing once. The source material was memory (CD45RO+) T cells sorted from blood. These receptors all stem from a young woman in good health. The CDR3 runs from the conserved cysteine through the conserved F or W. A D gene is named only where the DNA matches it firmly. Clone size is not always given. Where it is, it says once, few, many or a class for expanded clones.

j_call,d_call,clone_size,v_call,cdr3_aa,cdr3_nt
TRBJ1-2,TRBD1,few,TRBV5-1,CASSLDRVIYGYTF,TGCGCCAGCAGCCTGGACAGGGTAATATATGGCTACACCTTC
TRBJ2-7,.,.,TRBV7-2,CASSSATRPYEQYF,TGTGCCAGCAGCTCCGCGACTAGGCCCTACGAGCAGTACTTC
TRBJ2-1,.,many,TRBV12-3/TRBV12-4,CASSFGDPSYNEQFF,TGTGCCAGCAGTTTCGGAGACCCCTCCTACAATGAGCAGTTCTTC
TRBJ2-7,TRBD1,.,TRBV27,CASWTGTGEEQYF,TGTGCCAGCTGGACCGGGACAGGGGAAGAGCAGTACTTC
TRBJ2-7,.,few,TRBV11-3,CASSSEGGYYEQYF,TGTGCCAGCAGCTCAGAGGGGGGCTACTACGAGCAGTACTTC
TRBJ1-5,TRBD1,few,TRBV12-3/TRBV12-4,CASRRGQGAGQPQHF,TGTGCCAGCAGACGCGGACAGGGGGCAGGACAGCCCCAGCATTTT
TRBJ2-5,.,many,TRBV6-1,CASSAGIQETQYF,TGTGCCAGCAGCGCAGGGATCCAAGAGACCCAGTACTTC
TRBJ2-1,TRBD2,few,TRBV7-8,CASSLGRTSGGYNEQFF,TGTGCCAGCAGCTTAGGCCGGACTAGCGGGGGGTACAATGAGCAGTTCTTC
TRBJ2-5,TRBD2,few,TRBV6-4,CASHGGGGLQETQYF,TGTGCCAGCCACGGGGGGGGGGGCCTCCAAGAGACCCAGTACTTC
TRBJ1-1,TRBD1,.,TRBV6-5,CASRLRQGLTEAFF,TGTGCCAGCAGATTAAGACAGGGGCTCACTGAAGCTTTCTTT
TRBJ1-2,.,.,TRBV3-1,CASSQSRGENYGYTF,TGTGCCAGCAGCCAATCCCGTGGGGAGAACTATGGCTACACCTTC
TRBJ2-2,TRBD1,few,TRBV29-1,CSALGTGGTGELFF,TGCAGCGCCCTCGGGACAGGGGGCACCGGGGAGCTGTTTTTT
TRBJ2-5,.,.,TRBV7-9,CASSEGLETQYF,TGTGCCAGCAGTGAGGGACTTGAGACCCAGTACTTC
TRBJ2-5,TRBD2,many,TRBV30,CAFKLAGASETQYF,TGTGCCTTTAAACTAGCGGGAGCATCGGAGACCCAGTACTTC
TRBJ2-6,.,many,TRBV6-1,CASSEQSGANVLTF,TGTGCCAGCAGTGAACAGTCTGGGGCCAACGTCCTGACTTTC
TRBJ2-7,TRBD1,many,TRBV7-9,CASSPSGQGTEQYF,TGTGCCAGCAGTCCATCGGGACAGGGGACCGAGCAGTACTTC
TRBJ2-2,TRBD2,few,TRBV24-1,CATSSGLAGTGELFF,TGTGCCACCAGTTCTGGACTAGCGGGGACCGGGGAGCTGTTTTTT
TRBJ2-6,.,many,TRBV6-5,CASSYEESGANVLTF,TGTGCCAGCAGTTACGAAGAATCTGGGGCCAACGTCCTGACTTTC